This record concerns one T cell receptor beta chain sequence. Its antigen is undetermined. Cultured CD4+ T-cell DNA underwent Oncomine TCR Beta short-read sequencing. From the PCR reads, TCRdb called clonotypes with MiXCR, one entry per CDR3 protein. The sample holds about 2,600 distinct CDR3 sequences; less than 40% are singletons and the top ten take roughly 45%. This sample's treatment: approximately nine-day PBMC culture with coronavirus spike peptide pools or control peptides (ViraFEST assay). Antigen-specific T cell expansion with peptide pools preceded TCR sequencing in the ViraFEST approach. The data were obtained in a study of vaccination and CD4 T cells after COVID-19. The CDR3 totals 13 residues. V was pared by 7 bases and J by 0 bases, with 12 bases between. Germline lookup yields CDR1 SQVTM and CDR2 ANQGSEA.

This clonotype originated in a human donor who had recovered from COVID-19. V and J are TRBV29-1 and TRBJ1-1; D unresolved. The sequencing sample was made of CD4+ T cells from blood, cultured in vitro. CDR3 sequence reads: CSGYRDMNTEAFF. CDR3 DNA sequence: TGCAGCGGCTACAGAGACATGAACACTGAAGCTTTCTTT.